Included here is one T cell receptor beta chain sequence, with context. The sample originates from a study of T cell changes during pregnancy in multiple sclerosis. Produced via immunoSEQ multiplex PCR; TCRdb's table is partial and in-frame only. The sample has roughly 76,000 clones, 80% to 95% seen once. Germline CDR1 SGHRS, CDR2 YFSETQ. This CDR3 spans 14 amino acids. The V end lost 7 bases, the J end lost 0 bases, and 13 bases lay between the germline ends. This receptor was obtained from a female donor with multiple sclerosis, enrolled in a pregnancy study. The specimen comprised CD4+ T cells from peripheral blood mononuclear cells, sampled in the second trimester of pregnancy. The V gene is TRBV5-1, the J gene TRBJ1-1, with D unresolved. The CDR3 nucleotides read TGCGCCAGCCGCCCGTCAAACATGAACACTGAAGCTTTCTTT. Protein sequence: CASRPSNMNTEAFF. Filled out from reference TRBV5-1 and TRBJ1-1, the complete variable domain reads KAGVTQTPRYLIKTRGQQVTLSCSPISGHRSVSWYQQTPGQGLQFLFEYFSETQRNKGNFPGRFSGRQFSNSRSEMNVSTLELGDSALYLCASRPSNMNTEAFFGQGTRLTVV.